A single sample gave rise to the 21 T cell receptor beta chains below, sequenced in a study of regulatory T cells in long-lasting Graves disease. Time point: persistent/refractory GD, antithyroid drugs over 5 years with positive TRAb. The TCR library was made from RNA extracted from PBMCs. Building of the TCR beta libraries involved iRepertoire HTBI primers and Arm-PCR of CDR3 regions. Via MiXCR, TCRdb re-called the multiplex PCR reads, giving one row per CDR3 protein. The sample has a few hundred thousand distinct CDR3 sequences; 22% are singletons. The starting material was peripheral blood mononuclear cells (PBMCs), obtained when the disease was refractory, from a patient treated with antithyroid drugs. Every receptor here comes from a female donor with Graves disease.

The chain uses TRBV25-1 and TRBJ1-3; D perhaps matches TRBD1 (5 bases). The CDR3 runs 14 residues. Trimming left V 6 bases short and J 3 bases short, with 12 bases between. The germline V gene has CDR1 MGHDK and CDR2 SYGVNS. CDR3 loop: CASRDQGSGNTIYF. In DNA, the CDR3 is TGTGCCAGCAGGGACCAGGGAAGTGGAAACACCATATATTTT.

This clonotype was counted a few times. The chain has TRBV6-2 or TRBV6-3 and TRBJ1-5; D not resolved. V was pared by 2 bases and J by 1 base, with 12 bases between. CDR1 is MNHEY and CDR2 is SVGEGT in the germline V gene. There are 16 residues in the CDR3. CDR3 DNA: TGTGCCAGCAGTTACCTCGAAGGGTTCAGCAATCAGCCCCAGCATTTT. It is translated as CASSYLEGFSNQPQHF.

This clonotype appeared many times. The CDR3 here is CASSLSGGQGLLQETQYF. CDR3 bases: TGTGCCAGCAGTTTGTCGGGGGGGCAGGGGTTGCTCCAAGAGACCCAGTACTTC. The chain is built from TRBV12-3 or TRBV12-4 and TRBJ2-5; 8 nucleotides align to TRBD2. The J segment lost 1 base and the V segment lost 3 bases, leaving 13 bases of the junction unmatched. This CDR3 is 18 amino acids long.

V gene TRBV6-1 combines with J gene TRBJ2-1; TRBD2 matches at 12 bases. Germline V CDR1 and CDR2: MNHNS, SASEGT. The CDR3 sequence is 15 residues long. With V trimmed by 5 bases and J by 4 bases, 3 bases remained unmatched. CDR3 coding DNA: TGTGCCAGCAGTCGGACTAGCGGGAAATACAATGAGCAGTTCTTC. It is translated as CASSRTSGKYNEQFF.

The V gene is TRBV29-1, the J gene TRBJ1-4; perhaps TRBD1 as D (5 bases). Germline V gene data show CDR1 as SQVTM and CDR2 as ANQGSEA. This CDR3 has 14 residues. Trimming pared 4 bases from V and 7 bases from J, leaving 16 bases between. The CDR3 region is CSVGVEGGGEKLFF. In nucleotides, the CDR3 is TGCAGCGTTGGAGTCGAGGGCGGGGGTGAAAAACTGTTTTTT.

This clonotype was seen a handful of times. The chain couples TRBV3-1 to TRBJ2-2, with 13 bases that match TRBD2. The CDR3 length is 16 residues. The germline V gene has CDR1 LGHDT and CDR2 YNNKEL (reference sequence). After removal of 4 bases from V and 7 bases from J, the junction contained 6 bases not matched to a gene. CDR3 in DNA: TGTGCCAGCAGCCTACGGACTAGCGGGAGTGTCGGGGAGCTGTTTTTT. Translating it yields CASSLRTSGSVGELFF. Full variable domain (missing parts from reference TRBV3-1 and TRBJ2-2): DTAVSQTPKYLVTQMGNDKSIKCEQNLGHDTMYWYKQDSKKFLKIMFSYNNKELIINETVPNRFSPKSPDKAHLNLHINSLELGDSAVYFCASSLRTSGSVGELFFGEGSRLTVL.

Turning to this clonotype: This could be a read error, since a much larger clone is one nucleotide away. The chain links TRBV27 to TRBJ2-4; D is perhaps TRBD1 (5 bases). The V end lost 6 bases, the J end lost 0 bases, and 27 bases lay between the germline ends. Germline loops: CDR1 MNHEY, CDR2 SMNVEV (reference sequence). This CDR3 region has 20 residues. The CDR3 bases are TGTGCCAGCAGGCCGACCACAGGATTGGGGTGCCTACTAGCCAAAAACATTCAGTACTTC. Protein sequence: CASRPTTGLGCLLAKNIQYF.

This clonotype was counted at least ten times. The CDR3 bases are TGTGCCAGCAGCTTGTACCGGGACAGGGTCTATGGCTACACCTTC. Translating gives CASSLYRDRVYGYTF. The rearrangement uses TRBV7-2 and TRBJ1-2, with 9 bases that match TRBD1. With V trimmed by 3 bases and J by 4 bases, 6 bases remained unmatched. CDR1 is SGHTA and CDR2 is FQGNSA in the germline V gene. The length of the CDR3 is 15 residues.

This clonotype was seen only a few times. The chain combines TRBV12-3 or TRBV12-4 with TRBJ2-2; either TRBD1 or TRBD2 may supply D (5 bases each). This CDR3 is 16 amino acids long. V was trimmed by 1 base and J by 6 bases, leaving 15 bases between them. The CDR3 region has the DNA TGTGCCAGCAGTTTAGGGGGCCCTGGGGGAGCCGGGGAGCTGTTTTTT. It codes for CASSLGGPGGAGELFF.

The table lists this clonotype with many counts. V is TRBV6-5 and J is TRBJ1-5; D is ambiguous. This CDR3 spans 14 amino acids. CDR1 and CDR2 (germline): MNHEY, SVGAGI. Trimming removed 0 bases at V and 3 bases at J, with 6 bases between. CDR3: CASSYSVYNQPQHF. The CDR3 DNA follows: TGTGCCAGCAGTTACTCGGTCTACAATCAGCCCCAGCATTTT.

This clonotype showed up just a few times. V and J are TRBV6-5 and TRBJ2-7; D remains ambiguous. Trimming shortened V by 2 bases and J by 0 bases, and 14 bases separated the two germline ends. CDR1 and CDR2 (germline): MNHEY, SVGAGI. This CDR3 has 16 residues. CDR3 bases: TGTGCCAGCAGTTACCGCCTAGATAAACCCTCCTACGAGCAGTACTTC. Translation: CASSYRLDKPSYEQYF.

The CDR3 loop reads CASSAGTIPGLLAGGGQETQYF. CDR3 nucleotide sequence: TGTGCCAGCAGCGCCGGCACTATTCCGGGACTTCTAGCGGGGGGGGGTCAAGAGACCCAGTACTTC. The chain employs TRBV7-2 and TRBJ2-5; 12 bases fit TRBD2. V lost 5 bases, J lost 2 bases, and 24 bases stayed unmatched. The germline CDR1 and CDR2 sequences are SGHTA and FQGNSA. CDR3 length: 22 amino acids.

This clonotype was seen repeatedly, ten times or more. The DNA of the CDR3 is TGTGCCAGCAGCTTACAGGGTAACAATCAGCCCCAGCATTTT. This gives the protein CASSLQGNNQPQHF. This chain links TRBV28 with TRBJ1-5; TRBD1 might be the D (6 bases). This CDR3 is 14 amino acids long. Trimming took 6 bases from V and 3 from J, leaving 12 bases between them. Per the germline V gene, CDR1 is MDHEN and CDR2 is SYDVKM.

This clonotype was seen more than once but under ten times. This chain joins TRBV7-9 and TRBJ2-5; D is perhaps TRBD2 (6 bases). CDR3 length: 16 residues. With 5 bases removed from V and 5 bases from J, the gap between germline ends came to 21 bases. Per germline, CDR1 SEHNR and CDR2 FQNEAQ (reference sequence). CDR3: CASSTTSGASGETQYF. As DNA, the CDR3 is TGTGCCAGCAGCACCACCTCGGGAGCGTCCGGGGAGACCCAGTACTTC.

This clonotype was counted only a few times. One base away lies a much larger clone, so this may be a sequencing read error. The rearrangement joins TRBV2 to TRBJ2-5; 12 bases are shared with TRBD2. The CDR3 totals 14 residues. The germline gives CDR1 SNHLY, CDR2 FYNNEI. The CDR3 reads CASRASGRVETQCF. Here the CDR3 DNA reads TGTGCCAGCAGGGCTAGCGGGAGGGTGGAGACCCAGTGCTTC.

This clonotype was seen repeatedly, ten times or more. The chain couples TRBV6-5 to TRBJ2-7, with TRBD2 matching over 8 bases. CDR1 MNHEY and CDR2 SVGAGI come from the germline V gene. The CDR3 runs 14 residues. Trimming took 3 bases from V and 2 from J; bases not matched to a gene: 3. CDR3 in amino acids: CASSYSGRAYEQYF. CDR3 DNA: TGTGCCAGCAGTTATTCCGGGAGGGCCTACGAGCAGTACTTC.

V usage is TRBV7-8 and J usage is TRBJ2-7; D may be TRBD1 or TRBD2 (6 bases each). From germline, CDR1 is SGHVS and CDR2 FQNEAQ. This CDR3 comprises 15 residues. V gave up 6 bases and J gave up 2 bases, with 17 bases separating them. This CDR3 reads CASSPGVAATYEQYF. The CDR3 bases are TGTGCCAGCAGTCCAGGGGTAGCGGCTACCTACGAGCAGTACTTC.

This clonotype has only a few counts. This chain links TRBV12-3 or TRBV12-4 with TRBJ2-2; 7 bases line up with TRBD1. The CDR3 is made up of 14 amino acids. V dropped 3 bases and J dropped 4; count of bases not matched to a gene: 2. CDR3 region: CASSFTGVTGELFF. CDR3 in DNA: TGTGCCAGCAGTTTTACAGGGGTCACCGGGGAGCTGTTTTTT.

This clonotype has just a few counts. The chain carries TRBV7-9 and TRBJ1-1, with 8 nucleotides matching TRBD1. The CDR3 has 14 amino acids. Germline V gene data show CDR1 as SEHNR and CDR2 as FQNEAQ (reference sequence). The ends lost 3 bases at V and 10 bases at J; junction bases unmatched: 10. The CDR3 region has the DNA TGTGCCAGCAGCTTCCCTTTTCAGGGGGCGGGAGCTTTCTTT. This encodes CASSFPFQGAGAFF. The full variable domain, with the rest looked up from reference TRBV7-9 and TRBJ1-1, is DTGVSQNPRHKITKRGQNVTFRCDPISEHNRLYWYRQTLGQGPEFLTYFQNEAQLEKSRLLSDRFSAERPKGSFSTLEIQRTEQGDSAMYLCASSFPFQGAGAFFGQGTRLTVV.

This chain uses TRBV18 with TRBJ2-7, with TRBD1 identical over 7 bases. Germline CDR1 and CDR2: KGHSH and LQKENI. Trimming removed 4 bases from V and 5 bases from J; junction bases left unmatched: 8. The CDR3 contains 14 residues. The CDR3 is CASSLEQGNHEQYF. CDR3 coding DNA: TGTGCCAGCTCACTAGAACAGGGGAACCACGAGCAGTACTTC.

The V gene is TRBV9, the J gene TRBJ2-1; D is unresolved. The germline CDR1 and CDR2 sequences are SGDLS and YYNGEE. The V gene lost 1 base and the J gene lost 8 bases, with 10 bases spanning the gap. This CDR3 contains 13 residues. CDR3 loop: CASSVSPPDEQFF. CDR3 in DNA: TGTGCCAGCAGCGTAAGCCCGCCGGATGAGCAGTTCTTC.